The rows below give T cell receptor beta chains drawn from one sample of a study of blood T cells in healthy people across ages. TCRdb redid the calling of the 5' RACE reads with MiXCR, one entry per CDR3 protein. The table includes 1.8 million or so distinct CDR3 sequences, approximately 39% detected once. The specimen was blood. Source of these receptors: a human donor in good health. Both conserved end residues are part of each CDR3. The D gene is left open where the match is weak. Part of the rows lack a size; the others show once, few, many or a class for expanded clones.

j_gene | abundance | d_gene | v_gene | CDR3nt | CDR3aa
TRBJ2-3 | . | TRBD2 | TRBV25-1 | TGTGCCAGCAGTGAATCAGGGGGAGCGGGGGGGCTGTCAGATACGCAGTATTTT | CASSESGGAGGLSDTQYF
TRBJ1-4 | few | . | TRBV6-5 | TGTGCCAGCAGTTATCGACACCGTGCAACTAATGAAAAACTGTTTTTT | CASSYRHRATNEKLFF
TRBJ2-3 | . | TRBD2 | TRBV5-1 | TGCGCCAGCAGCTTGGGGCGGGGGATATTCGTTGATACGCAGTATTTT | CASSLGRGIFVDTQYF
TRBJ2-3 | few | . | TRBV20-1 | TGCAGTGCTAGAGATGGTGTTCCCAAGGCAGATACGCAGTATTTT | CSARDGVPKADTQYF
TRBJ2-1 | . | . | TRBV7-2 | TGTGCCAGCAGCTTATGGGGGCTGCTATACAATGGGCAGTTCTTC | CASSLWGLLYNGQFF
TRBJ2-3 | . | TRBD2 | TRBV7-2 | TGTGCCAACAGCTTATCCCCTGGCAGCGGGGGTGCAGATACGCAGTATTTT | CANSLSPGSGGADTQYF
TRBJ2-3 | . | TRBD2 | TRBV7-2 | TGTGCCAGCAGCTTAGAAGGGGTACTAGCGGGGGGTCTTGTTTATACGCAGTATTTT | CASSLEGVLAGGLVYTQYF
TRBJ2-1 | . | . | TRBV5-1 | TGCGCCAGCAGCTTGGCCGACCCCGGATACGACAATGAGCAGTTCTTC | CASSLADPGYDNEQFF
TRBJ1-5 | . | . | TRBV5-5 | TGTGCCAGCAGCTTAAGGGCCAGGGAAATGTGGCAGCCCCAGCATTTT | CASSLRAREMWQPQHF
TRBJ2-1 | . | . | TRBV9 | TGTGCCAGCAGCGTAGGAACTAGCTCGGATGAGCAGTTCTTC | CASSVGTSSDEQFF
TRBJ2-7 | . | TRBD1 | TRBV20-1 | TGCAGTGCTAACAACAGGGGGTGGATAACCTACGAGCAGTACTTC | CSANNRGWITYEQYF
TRBJ2-3 | few | . | TRBV7-6 | TGTGCCAGCAGCTTAGTGACTTGGGCAGATACGCAGTATTTT | CASSLVTWADTQYF
TRBJ2-7 | . | TRBD1 | TRBV20-1 | TGCAGTGCTGCAACCGGGACAGCCTCCTACGAGCAGTACTTC | CSAATGTASYEQYF
TRBJ2-1 | . | TRBD2 | TRBV24-1 | TGTGCTACCAGTGATTTGTCTAGCGGGCAACGCGAGCAGTTCTTC | CATSDLSSGQREQFF
TRBJ1-2 | . | . | TRBV28 | TGTGCCAGCAGTTTAACGAGGGGCGCCGGATCTAACTATGGCTACACCTTC | CASSLTRGAGSNYGYTF
TRBJ2-5 | . | . | TRBV21-1 | TGTGCCAGCAGCGAAACAAACCGGGACGGACAAGAGACCCAGTACTTC | CASSETNRDGQETQYF
TRBJ1-4 | . | . | TRBV10-3 | TGTGCCATCAGTGACCAGCTTTTCACTAATGAAAAACTGTTTTTT | CAISDQLFTNEKLFF
TRBJ2-5 | . | TRBD2 | TRBV12-3/TRBV12-4 | TGTGCCAGCAGTTTGGGGGGGGAACAAGAGACCCAGTACTTC | CASSLGGEQETQYF
TRBJ1-4 | . | TRBD1 | TRBV20-1 | TGCAGTGCTGAAGACGGGACAGGAGGCGAAAAACTGTTTTTT | CSAEDGTGGEKLFF
TRBJ2-2 | . | . | TRBV6-2/TRBV6-3 | TGTGCCAGCAGTTACTCGAGATTTGCTGGCGGGGAGCTGTTTTTT | CASSYSRFAGGELFF
TRBJ1-6 | . | . | TRBV28 | TGTGCCAGCGGTCCCCCGGGCAGGAGGAATTCACCCCTCCACTTT | CASGPPGRRNSPLHF
TRBJ1-1 | . | . | TRBV20-1 | TGCACCATAACAGGGTCCACTGAAGCTTTCTTT | CTITGSTEAFF
TRBJ1-6 | . | . | TRBV5-5 | TGTGCCAGCAGCTCCCTGATAGAATCACCCCTCCACTTT | CASSSLIESPLHF
TRBJ2-1 | few | . | TRBV7-8 | TGTGCCAGCAGCTTAGTTGAGGGCCTAAGCTCCTACAATGAGCAGTTCTTC | CASSLVEGLSSYNEQFF
TRBJ1-5 | . | . | TRBV4-1 | TGCGCCAGCAGCCAAGAATTGGGTGAGAGCAATCAGCCCCAGCATTTT | CASSQELGESNQPQHF
TRBJ1-2 | . | . | TRBV12-3/TRBV12-4 | TGTGCCAGCAGTTTTGGTAGCCACTACGGCTACACCTTC | CASSFGSHYGYTF
TRBJ2-1 | . | . | TRBV5-1 | TGCGCCAGCAGCTTGGGGCGGCTTCCTCTCAGCTCCTACAATGAGCAGTTCTTC | CASSLGRLPLSSYNEQFF
TRBJ2-5 | few | . | TRBV7-9 | TGTGCCAGCAGCTTAGAATGGTCTCAAGAGACCCAGTACTTC | CASSLEWSQETQYF
TRBJ1-1 | . | . | TRBV6-6 | TGTGCCAGCATACCGAGAGGAGAAAGCACTGAGGCTTTCTTT | CASIPRGESTEAFF
TRBJ2-7 | many | . | TRBV29-1 | TGCAGCGTTACAGCTAACGCCTACGAGCAGTACTTC | CSVTANAYEQYF
TRBJ2-7 | . | . | TRBV20-1 | TGCAGTGCTAGAGAGATGGGACGGCACTCCTACGAGCAGTACTTC | CSAREMGRHSYEQYF
TRBJ2-1 | . | . | TRBV20-1 | TGCAGTGCTTCCCTGGGGGTGGATGAGCAGTTCTTC | CSASLGVDEQFF
TRBJ1-1 | . | . | TRBV3-1 | TGTGCCAGCAGCCGGAACCTCGGCAACACTGAAGCTTTCTTT | CASSRNLGNTEAFF
TRBJ2-4 | . | TRBD2 | TRBV7-3 | TGTGCCAGCAGCCCGACTAGCGGCCTAAACATTCAGTACTTC | CASSPTSGLNIQYF
TRBJ2-1 | few | TRBD2 | TRBV12-3/TRBV12-4 | TGTGCCAGCAGTTTTCGGGGGGGTTCAATGGAGCAGTTCTTC | CASSFRGGSMEQFF
TRBJ1-2 | . | . | TRBV6-2/TRBV6-3 | TGTGCCAGCAGTTACGAGGGGTTCAACTATGGCTACACCTTC | CASSYEGFNYGYTF
TRBJ1-2 | . | . | TRBV7-2 | TGTGCCAGCAGCTTAGTCATAGGGCAGGCGGTGAGGGGCTACACCTTC | CASSLVIGQAVRGYTF
TRBJ2-4 | . | . | TRBV7-2 | TGTGCCAGCAGCTTACCGCCCGGGGACATTCAGTACTTC | CASSLPPGDIQYF
TRBJ2-3 | . | . | TRBV2 | TGTGCCAGCAGTGTGATGGTGGCTAGTGGAGATACGCAGTATTTT | CASSVMVASGDTQYF
TRBJ2-1 | . | . | TRBV7-2 | TGTGCCAGCAGCTTAGCGCGAAGATACAATGAGCAGTTCTTC | CASSLARRYNEQFF
TRBJ1-2 | . | TRBD1 | TRBV5-1 | TGCGCCAGCAGCTTGGACAGGGGGCGAGGAGGCTACACCTTC | CASSLDRGRGGYTF
TRBJ1-2 | . | . | TRBV6-5 | TGTGCCAGCAGTTACGGCGGCAGTGTGAGAGGCTACACCTTC | CASSYGGSVRGYTF
TRBJ2-1 | . | TRBD1 | TRBV7-9 | TGTGCCAGCAGCTCCGGGACAGGCTACGACAATGAGCAGTTCTTC | CASSSGTGYDNEQFF
TRBJ2-7 | . | . | TRBV19 | TGTGCCAGTACTGTGGACAGACACCACCCCTACGAGCAGTACTTC | CASTVDRHHPYEQYF
TRBJ1-2 | . | . | TRBV20-1 | TGCAGTGCTAGGCGGTCTGGGGTTTTTAAGGGCTACACCTTC | CSARRSGVFKGYTF